This T cell receptor beta chain was sequenced for a study of cytomegalovirus exposure and HLA in healthy donors. Trimming stripped 3 bases from V and 4 bases from J, with 15 bases between. Germline CDR1 reads SNHLY; CDR2 reads FYNNEI. The CDR3 is 16 amino acids. Primers for the PCR totalled 60 Vbeta and 13 Jbeta. Libraries were prepared by immunoSEQ multiplex PCR; TCRdb keeps only in-frame clonotypes and omits some of them. The table lists around 110,000 clones, about 70% of them singletons. Overall study findings and caveats: Donor immune exposure was known only as CMV serostatus.

About this clone: Its cognate antigen is unknown.

The chain has TRBV2 and TRBJ2-2; D is possibly TRBD1 (5 bases). The TCR comes from a boy aged 5-17 years in good health and CMV-seronegative. Sequenced material: PBMCs. For the CDR3, the DNA is TGTGCCAGCAGTGAGAGTGGGATGCAGGGCACCGGGGAGCTGTTTTTT. Translated, it gives CASSESGMQGTGELFF.